This TCR beta chain was sequenced for a study of blood T cell repertoires in COVID-19. Study in general: Samples came from the United States, Italy and Spain, spanning acute and convalescent COVID-19. Sources were T cells, B-cell-depleted T cells, or PBMCs; the material itself was cDNA or gDNA.

The germline V and J ends were trimmed by 7 bases and 4 bases, with 14 bases remaining between them. Germline-derived CDR1 and CDR2 are KGHDR and SFDVKD. This CDR3 has 14 amino acids. As handled by the study authors: How many nucleated cells were present was estimated from reference gene primer amplification. Method: immunoSEQ multiplex PCR; TCRdb's copy keeps in-frame clones and lacks some. For V, J and clone size, that table is used; D and trimming come from the DNA. The table includes 60,000 or so clones, 79% detected once. This clone was found once. V is TRBV24-1 and J is TRBJ2-3, with D possibly TRBD2 on 5 matching bases. The TCR comes from a man in his 60s with acute or convalescent COVID-19. Specimen: peripheral blood. The CDR3 region is CATSLTLGADTQYF. The CDR3 bases are TGTGCCACCAGCCTCACGCTCGGGGCAGATACGCAGTATTTT.